These 32 T cell receptor beta chains were all obtained from the same sample, sequenced in a study of response to subunit inactivated influenza vaccine (dated by TCRdb to 2016 to 2018). The library relied on RT-PCR. The reads were generated on an Illumina HiSeq 2500. TCRdb redid the processing of the public reads, applying fastp at Q25 and MiXCR, and retained in-frame beta chains. Each CDR3 protein gets just one entry, which takes the most common genes and DNA from the rows behind it. This sample gives under 550,000 distinct CDR3 sequences in total; about 7.6% of them show up just once. The top ten clones comprise 10% to 15% of the sample. The sequencing used PBMCs from blood, collected around 25 months after vaccination. The receptors were gathered from a man aged 50-75 years who received an inactivated influenza vaccine. Donor details come from another sample of the same person, matched by shared clones.

The rearrangement links TRBV2 to TRBJ2-1, with D possibly TRBD2 on 6 matching bases. The CDR3 is made up of 14 amino acids. Germline lookup yields CDR1 SNHLY and CDR2 FYNNEI. Trimming stripped 5 bases from V and 4 bases from J, with 12 bases between. CDR3 DNA: TGTGCCAGCAGTCCGGGACTGATATACAATGAGCAGTTCTTC. The encoded protein is CASSPGLIYNEQFF.

This clonotype has only a few counts. This rearrangement joins TRBV5-1 to TRBJ2-1; 11 bases agree with TRBD1. The CDR3 is made up of 18 amino acids. The junction had 11 bases not matched to a gene; V was cut back by 0 bases and J by 6 bases. The germline gives CDR1 SGHRS, CDR2 YFSETQ. The CDR3 DNA follows: TGCGCCAGCAGCTTGGATACGGTGACGGGACAGGGGGTCAATGAGCAGTTCTTC. This gives the protein CASSLDTVTGQGVNEQFF.

V usage is TRBV28 and J usage is TRBJ2-1; TRBD1 is a possible D gene (5 bases). With 3 bases removed from V and 6 bases from J, the gap between germline ends came to 12 bases. CDR1 and CDR2 (germline): MDHEN, SYDVKM. The CDR3 is made up of 14 amino acids. CDR3 protein: CASSFLAGRNEQFF. In nucleotides, the CDR3 is TGTGCCAGCAGTTTTCTTGCAGGGCGCAATGAGCAGTTCTTC.

This clonotype was observed at least ten times. The V and J genes are TRBV12-3 or TRBV12-4 and TRBJ1-4; a possible D gene is TRBD1 (5 bases). The CDR3 loop spans 14 amino acids. V was trimmed by 5 bases and J by 7 bases, leaving 14 bases between them. CDR3 sequence reads: CASSQQVSREKLFF. The CDR3 bases are TGTGCCAGCAGTCAACAGGTGTCTCGTGAAAAACTGTTTTTT.

This clonotype was found many times. The chain has TRBV2 and TRBJ2-1; a weak D match, TRBD2 (6 bases). The CDR3 sequence is 14 residues long. Germline values: CDR1 SNHLY, CDR2 FYNNEI. Trimming took off 7 bases at V and 1 base at J, with 11 bases between the two ends. The CDR3 DNA is TGTGCCAGCAAAACCGGGACTTCCTACAATGAGCAGTTCTTC. It codes for CASKTGTSYNEQFF.

This clonotype was seen more than once but under ten times. In nucleotides, the CDR3 is TGTGCCAGCTCAAGGACTACTTATAATTCACCCCTCCACTTT. Translating gives CASSRTTYNSPLHF. V gene TRBV6-1 combines with J gene TRBJ1-6; no firm D call. Germline V gene data show CDR1 as MNHNS and CDR2 as SASEGT. The ends were cut back, 8 bases at V and 4 bases at J, with 12 bases in the middle. This CDR3 is built from 14 residues.

This clonotype was seen ten or more times. The chain employs TRBV4-3 and TRBJ2-7; D gene ambiguous. CDR3 length: 14 residues. Between the trimmed V and J ends, which lost 3 bases and 1 base, there was a span of 10 bases. Per the germline V gene, CDR1 is LGHNA and CDR2 is YSLEER. CDR3 in amino acids: CASSQNLQSYEQYF. In nucleotides, the CDR3 is TGCGCCAGCAGCCAGAACTTACAGTCCTACGAGCAGTACTTC.

The rearrangement links TRBV6-5 to TRBJ2-1, with 11 bases that match TRBD2. CDR1 is MNHEY, CDR2 SVGAGI, per germline. The ends lost 0 bases at V and 6 bases at J; junction bases unmatched: 7. The CDR3 covers 17 residues. The CDR3 spells CASSYSSGRANGNEQFF. The CDR3 DNA sequence: TGTGCCAGCAGTTACTCTAGCGGGAGGGCCAATGGCAATGAGCAGTTCTTC.

This clonotype appeared many times. J is TRBJ2-2 and V is TRBV6-6, with D perhaps TRBD2 (5 bases). Trimming removed 2 bases from V and 7 bases from J, with 5 bases in between. The CDR3 is made up of 12 amino acids. From germline, CDR1 is MNHNY and CDR2 SVGAGI (reference sequence). The CDR3 DNA reads as TGTGCCAGCAGTTACGGGAGCGGGGAGCTGTTTTTT. Its translation: CASSYGSGELFF.

This clonotype was picked up many times. This chain connects TRBV7-8 to TRBJ2-7; D ambiguous. Germline V gene sequence: CDR1 SGHVS, CDR2 FQNEAQ. V was cut by 5 bases and J by 5 bases, with 13 bases left in between. This CDR3 contains 13 residues. DNA for the CDR3: TGTGCCAGCAGCCCCGGACCCGAGGACGAGCAGTACTTC. The encoded protein is CASSPGPEDEQYF. Using reference TRBV7-8 and TRBJ2-7 for the parts outside the CDR3, the full variable domain is GAGVSQSPRYKVAKRGQDVALRCDPISGHVSLFWYQQALGQGPEFLTYFQNEAQLDKSGLPSDRFFAERPEGSVSTLKIQRTQQEDSAVYLCASSPGPEDEQYFGPGTRLTVT.

The chain joins TRBV5-5 to TRBJ1-1; possibly TRBD1 for D (5 bases). The CDR3 runs 16 residues. Per the germline V gene, CDR1 is SGHKS and CDR2 is YYEKEE (reference sequence). V lost 2 bases, J lost 0 bases, and 14 bases lay in between. The CDR3 is CASSFPRTLMNTEAFF. The CDR3 DNA follows: TGTGCCAGCAGCTTCCCCCGGACACTCATGAACACTGAAGCTTTCTTT. Using reference TRBV5-5 and TRBJ1-1 for the parts outside the CDR3, the full variable domain is DAGVTQSPTHLIKTRGQQVTLRCSPISGHKSVSWYQQVLGQGPQFIFQYYEKEERGRGNFPDRFSARQFPNYSSELNVNALLLGDSALYLCASSFPRTLMNTEAFFGQGTRLTVV.

This clonotype was seen more than once but under ten times. The gene calls are TRBV6-1 and TRBJ2-1; D is unclear. The V end lost 9 bases, the J end lost 3 bases, and 15 bases lay between the germline ends. Germline values: CDR1 MNHNS, CDR2 SASEGT. This CDR3 spans 14 amino acids. Here the CDR3 DNA reads TGTGCCAGTTCCTTGGACGAGGACTACAATGAGCAGTTCTTC. Translating it yields CASSLDEDYNEQFF.

The genes are TRBV30 and TRBJ2-5, with D possibly matching TRBD2 (6 bases). Germline CDR1 GTSNPN, CDR2 SVGIG (reference sequence). The V end was cut by 6 bases, the J end by 7 bases, with 18 bases between. The CDR3 length is 13 residues. The CDR3 spells CACHGGGDVTQYF. In DNA form, the CDR3 reads TGTGCCTGCCACGGGGGTGGGGACGTGACCCAGTACTTC.

This clonotype was recorded at least ten times. V and J are TRBV29-1 and TRBJ2-1; no clear D gene. The CDR3 consists of 13 residues. V lost 1 base and J lost 2, with 6 bases in between. Germline CDR1 is SQVTM and CDR2 is ANQGSEA. The CDR3 here is CSVEGGTYNEQFF. DNA of the CDR3: TGCAGCGTTGAAGGTGGGACCTACAATGAGCAGTTCTTC.

This clonotype was seen repeatedly, ten times or more. The J gene is TRBJ1-1, the V gene TRBV14, with D unresolved. CDR1 is SGHDN, CDR2 FVKESK, per germline. Trimming stripped 4 bases from V and 6 bases from J, with 6 bases between. The CDR3 spans 11 residues. The DNA of the CDR3 is TGTGCCAGCAGCCGAGCTTCTGAAGCTTTCTTT. It is translated as CASSRASEAFF.

This chain connects TRBV13 to TRBJ2-5, with D tentatively TRBD2 (6 bases). Trimming shortened V by 4 bases and J by 5 bases, and 20 bases separated the two germline ends. This CDR3 comprises 16 residues. Germline V lookup: CDR1 PRHDT, CDR2 FYEKMQ (reference sequence). The chain's CDR3 is CASSSRGAGRGETQYF. The DNA for the CDR3 is TGTGCCAGCAGCTCCCGAGGGGCGGGACGAGGGGAGACCCAGTACTTC.

The CDR3, as DNA: TGTGCCAGCAGTGCCCCAGCGGCGGCGTCTAGCACAGATACGCAGTATTTT. Protein sequence: CASSAPAAASSTDTQYF. J is TRBJ2-3 and V is TRBV6-4; possible D gene TRBD2, 5 bases. The V and J ends lost 4 bases and 0 bases respectively, with 17 bases between them. There are 17 residues in the CDR3. The germline CDR1 and CDR2 sequences are MRHNA and SNTAGT.

This clonotype has ten or more counts. The rearrangement joins TRBV6-2 or TRBV6-3 to TRBJ2-2, with 8 bases identical to TRBD1. After removal of 5 bases from V and 1 base from J, the junction contained 9 bases not matched to a gene. Per germline, CDR1 MNHEY and CDR2 SVGEGT. The CDR3 sequence is 17 residues long. The CDR3 region is CASSHFPGTGNTGELFF. The CDR3 DNA follows: TGTGCCAGCAGTCACTTCCCCGGGACAGGGAACACCGGGGAGCTGTTTTTT.

V and J are TRBV6-6 and TRBJ2-1; D unclear. Germline V CDR1 and CDR2: MNHNY, SVGAGI (reference sequence). The V gene lost 5 bases and the J gene lost 9 bases, with 8 bases spanning the gap. The CDR3 covers 11 residues. The CDR3 nucleotides read TGTGCCAGCAGTCAGACTCGTGAGCAGTTCTTC. Its protein is CASSQTREQFF.

The chain is built from TRBV25-1 and TRBJ2-2, with D perhaps matching TRBD1 (6 bases). The V end was cut by 4 bases, the J end by 4 bases, with 10 bases between. The CDR3 sequence is 14 residues long. Germline V gene sequence: CDR1 MGHDK, CDR2 SYGVNS. The CDR3 DNA sequence: TGTGCCAGCAGTGTCTCAGGGGCCACCGGGGAGCTGTTTTTT. Translating it yields CASSVSGATGELFF.

This clonotype turned up a few times. The genes are TRBV2 and TRBJ2-3; no firm D call. The germline gives CDR1 SNHLY, CDR2 FYNNEI. This CDR3 has 14 amino acids. V lost 3 bases and J 2 bases, leaving 9 bases between the germline ends. The DNA of the CDR3 is TGTGCCAGCAGTGATATAGATTACACAGATACGCAGTATTTT. This sequence encodes CASSDIDYTDTQYF.

This clonotype was recorded a few times. J is TRBJ2-2 and V is TRBV29-1, with 10 bases fitting TRBD1. The length of the CDR3 is 12 residues. Germline loops: CDR1 SQVTM, CDR2 ANQGSEA. V dropped 6 bases and J dropped 6; count of bases not matched to a gene: 1. For the CDR3, the DNA is TGCAGCGTGGACAGGGGGTCCGGGGAGCTGTTTTTT. Translated, it gives CSVDRGSGELFF.

The CDR3 bases are TGCGCCAGCAGCTTGGGGGACAGGGCCGGGGAGCTGTTTTTT. Translation: CASSLGDRAGELFF. The rearrangement links TRBV5-1 to TRBJ2-2; TRBD1 matches at 9 bases. The junction had 0 bases not matched to a gene; V was cut back by 0 bases and J by 6 bases. Germline values: CDR1 SGHRS, CDR2 YFSETQ. This CDR3 is 14 amino acids long.

Judged by abundance, this clonotype is large. The chain carries TRBV28 and TRBJ2-7; possible D gene TRBD2, 7 bases. The CDR3 has 15 residues. V gave up 2 bases and J gave up 1 base, with 12 bases separating them. Germline V gene lookup returns CDR1 MDHEN and CDR2 SYDVKM. CDR3 coding DNA: TGTGCCAGCAGTTTAAGGGGGGGCGGTTCCTACGAGCAGTACTTC. Translation: CASSLRGGGSYEQYF.

DNA of the CDR3: TGTGCCAGCAGCCCACACCTACAAGAGACCCAGTACTTC. Translating gives CASSPHLQETQYF. The chain carries TRBV7-9 and TRBJ2-5; D is unclear. V was cut by 5 bases and J by 2 bases, with 9 bases left in between. This CDR3 is 13 amino acids long. Germline V gives CDR1 SEHNR, CDR2 FQNEAQ (reference sequence).

At least ten counts were recorded for this clonotype. This sequence joins TRBV11-2 and TRBJ2-7, with D perhaps matching TRBD1 or TRBD2 (5 bases each). Germline V gene sequence: CDR1 SGHAT, CDR2 FQNNGV. This CDR3 spans 13 amino acids. V gave up 5 bases and J gave up 4 bases, with 12 bases separating them. CDR3 sequence: CASSALAGYEQYF. The CDR3 DNA follows: TGTGCCAGCAGCGCCCTAGCAGGGTACGAGCAGTACTTC.

This clonotype was counted at least ten times. The genes are TRBV6-1 and TRBJ2-3; D might be TRBD1 or TRBD2, each matching 5 bases. The V end was cut by 6 bases, the J end by 3 bases, with 19 bases between. The CDR3 extends over 16 amino acids. CDR1 and CDR2 from the germline V gene are MNHNS and SASEGT. The CDR3 loop reads CASRWDGVGGTDTQYF. CDR3 nucleotide sequence: TGTGCCAGCAGGTGGGACGGGGTTGGCGGAACAGATACGCAGTATTTT.

This clonotype was seen ten or more times. The V call is TRBV5-1, the J call TRBJ2-7; D possibly corresponds to TRBD1 (6 bases). The V end was cut by 5 bases, the J end by 3 bases, with 15 bases between. The CDR3 has 14 residues. From germline, CDR1 is SGHRS and CDR2 YFSETQ. In nucleotides, the CDR3 is TGCGCCAGCAGACTCTCGACAGGCAGCTACGAGCAGTACTTC. Its protein is CASRLSTGSYEQYF.

There are many counts of this clonotype. The chain has TRBV4-1 and TRBJ2-7; D is unresolved. CDR1 MGHRA and CDR2 YSYEKL come from the germline V gene. This CDR3 comprises 15 residues. V lost 1 base to trimming and J lost 0 bases, with 10 bases between them. The CDR3, as DNA: TGCGCCAGCAGCCAAGGATCTTCTAGCTCCTACGAGCAGTACTTC. It encodes CASSQGSSSSYEQYF.

The chain is built from TRBV12-3 or TRBV12-4 and TRBJ2-2; 7 positions match TRBD1. V was pared by 5 bases and J by 0 bases, with 9 bases of the junction left unmatched. The CDR3 loop spans 17 amino acids. The CDR3 protein is CASSPTRDSSNTGELFF. The DNA for the CDR3 is TGTGCCAGCAGTCCCACCAGGGACAGCTCGAACACCGGGGAGCTGTTTTTT.

The CDR3 DNA reads as TGCAGCACCGGGGGTAGCGGCCTTATGCGGGAGACCCAGTACTTC. Amino acids: CSTGGSGLMRETQYF. The chain joins TRBV29-1 to TRBJ2-5; tentatively, D is TRBD2 (6 bases). Germline V gene data show CDR1 as SQVTM and CDR2 as ANQGSEA. This CDR3 contains 15 residues. Trimming pared 8 bases from V and 5 bases from J, leaving 24 bases between.

The CDR3 nucleotides are TGTGCCACCAGTGATTTTGGGTGGCAGCCCCAGCATTTT. Protein sequence: CATSDFGWQPQHF. The chain carries TRBV24-1 and TRBJ1-5; no definite D call. The CDR3 runs to 13 residues. V was trimmed by 1 base and J by 7 bases, leaving 7 bases between them. Germline CDR1 reads KGHDR; CDR2 reads SFDVKD.